The 22 T cell receptor beta chains below all came from one sample that was sequenced in a study of CD8 T cells in Susac syndrome (dated by TCRdb to between 2017 and 2020). Preparation of the library involved the immunoSEQ multiplex PCR assay. RNA was extracted using the RNeasy kit, and about 0.45 to 1 ug of the RNA was reverse transcribed with random hexamers. The raw public reads went through TCRdb reprocessing: fastp at Q25, MiXCR clone calling, in-frame beta chains kept. Every entry covers one CDR3 protein and lists the most common genes and DNA from its rows. The sample records about 140,000 distinct CDR3 sequences, roughly 95% of which are singletons. The ten largest account for approximately 0.12% of the sample. Sequencing was performed on CD4+ T cells from PBMCs. These receptors originate from a human donor with multiple sclerosis.

The V and J genes are TRBV29-1 and TRBJ2-3; 11 bases map to TRBD2. Trimming took 4 bases from V and 6 from J; bases not matched to a gene: 6. Germline V lookup: CDR1 SQVTM, CDR2 ANQGSEA. The CDR3 has 14 residues. The DNA of the CDR3 is TGCAGCGTTGGACTAGCGGGAACGGGGGATACGCAGTATTTT. Translating gives CSVGLAGTGDTQYF.

The chain recombines TRBV6-2 or TRBV6-3 with TRBJ2-5, with D possibly matching TRBD2 (6 bases). The CDR3 is made up of 15 amino acids. In germline, CDR1 is MNHEY, CDR2 SVGEGT. Trimming removed 4 bases at V and 7 bases at J, with 19 bases between. The CDR3 loop is CASSSLGGSSGTQYF. The CDR3 DNA is TGTGCCAGCAGTTCCCTCGGGGGTAGTTCGGGGACCCAGTACTTC.

The chain joins TRBV7-2 to TRBJ2-2; 8 bases are a match to TRBD1. With 8 bases clipped from V and 4 bases from J, the junction kept 9 bases outside the gene matches. The CDR3 runs to 15 residues. CDR1 SGHTA and CDR2 FQGNSA come from the germline V gene. This CDR3 reads CASGTGGVGTGELFF. The CDR3 DNA reads as TGTGCCAGCGGAACAGGGGGAGTGGGCACCGGGGAGCTGTTTTTT.

The CDR3 loop reads CASRGTRGMQFF. The CDR3 DNA reads as TGTGCCAGCAGAGGGACACGAGGGATGCAGTTCTTC. The V and J genes are TRBV7-9 and TRBJ2-1, with D maybe TRBD1 (6 bases). The CDR3 sequence is 12 residues long. V was cut by 6 bases and J by 12 bases, with 15 bases left in between. Germline-derived CDR1 and CDR2 are SEHNR and FQNEAQ (reference sequence).

The chain recombines TRBV11-2 with TRBJ1-2; no definite D call. Trimming left V 3 bases short and J 1 base short, with 6 bases between. Germline CDR1 reads SGHAT; CDR2 reads FQNNGV. This CDR3 is 13 amino acids long. As DNA, the CDR3 is TGTGCCAGCAGCTTTATGAATAACTATGGCTACACCTTC. Translated, it gives CASSFMNNYGYTF.

This sequence joins TRBV7-3 and TRBJ2-5; TRBD1 aligns across 8 bases. The germline V gene has CDR1 SGHTA and CDR2 FQGTGA. J was trimmed by 2 bases and V by 3 bases; bases with no gene match: 8. This CDR3 spans 16 amino acids. The chain's CDR3 is CASSLGGQGIQETQYF. CDR3 in DNA: TGTGCCAGCAGCTTGGGCGGACAGGGAATTCAAGAGACCCAGTACTTC.

The chain carries TRBV4-3 and TRBJ2-5; D gene uncertain. The V end lost 4 bases, the J end lost 1 base, and 22 bases lay between the germline ends. CDR1 is LGHNA, CDR2 YSLEER, per germline. The CDR3 covers 18 residues. CDR3 in amino acids: CASSPAPYFRPLQETQYF. The CDR3 bases are TGCGCCAGCAGCCCGGCCCCATATTTTAGACCACTCCAAGAGACCCAGTACTTC.

The chain recombines TRBV5-4 with TRBJ2-1; 15 bases fit TRBD2. This CDR3 is built from 17 residues. V lost 2 bases to trimming and J lost 7 bases; unmatched junction nucleotides: 7. Germline CDR1 and CDR2: SGHNT and YYREEE (reference sequence). CDR3 in amino acids: CASSFYTGTSGRNEQFF. Written as DNA, the CDR3 is TGTGCCAGCAGCTTCTACACCGGGACTAGCGGGAGGAATGAGCAGTTCTTC.

V usage is TRBV28 and J usage is TRBJ2-3, with 8 positions matching TRBD1. The V gene's germline CDR1 is MDHEN and CDR2 SYDVKM. CDR3 length: 15 residues. J lost 2 bases, V lost 3 bases, and 4 bases had no gene match. CDR3 amino acids: CASSLGTGLTDTQYF. The CDR3, as DNA: TGTGCCAGCAGTTTGGGGACAGGCCTCACAGATACGCAGTATTTT.

The J gene is TRBJ1-2, the V gene TRBV11-2, with D possibly being TRBD1 (6 bases). The CDR3 runs to 14 residues. V lost 0 bases and J 4 bases, leaving 9 bases between the germline ends. Germline CDR1 reads SGHAT; CDR2 reads FQNNGV. The CDR3 region has the DNA TGTGCCAGCAGCTTAGACAGGGGAGCCTATGGCTACACCTTC. This translates into CASSLDRGAYGYTF.

V gene TRBV30 combines with J gene TRBJ1-2; D gene ambiguous. In germline, CDR1 is GTSNPN, CDR2 SVGIG (reference sequence). The V end lost 0 bases, the J end lost 6 bases, and 14 bases lay between the germline ends. CDR3 size: 14 residues. Written as DNA, the CDR3 is TGTGCCTGGAGTGTACTGGCCAGGAACCATGGCTACACCTTC. Its translation: CAWSVLARNHGYTF. Together with reference TRBV30 and TRBJ1-2, the CDR3 gives the full variable domain: SQTIHQWPATLVQPVGSPLSLECTVEGTSNPNLYWYRQAAGRGLQLLFYSVGIGQISSEVPQNLSASRPQDRQFILSSKKLLLSDSGFYLCAWSVLARNHGYTFGSGTRLTVV.

The chain is built from TRBV3-1 and TRBJ1-4, with D unresolved. Germline CDR1 reads LGHDT; CDR2 reads YNNKEL (reference sequence). V shed 4 bases and J shed 13 bases, with 13 bases lying between them. The CDR3 is made up of 12 amino acids. The CDR3 bases are TGTGCCAGCAGCCGGTTGGGCACGGGACTGTTTTTT. As protein: CASSRLGTGLFF.

This chain uses TRBV6-6 with TRBJ1-1, with D hard to call. V was pared by 6 bases and J by 3 bases, with 8 bases between. This CDR3 is 12 amino acids long. Germline V gives CDR1 MNHNY, CDR2 SVGAGI (reference sequence). Here the CDR3 reads CASSLGYTEAFF. The CDR3 DNA reads TGTGCCAGCAGCTTAGGCTACACTGAAGCTTTCTTT.

As for this clonotype: Compared with germline, one end of the junction differs, possibly owing to a read error. The chain is built from TRBV9 and TRBJ2-2; 8 nucleotides align to TRBD1. Per germline, CDR1 SGDLS and CDR2 YYNGEE. CDR3 length: 14 amino acids. In DNA, the CDR3 is TGTGCCAGCACCGTAACAGGGGGCACCGGGGAGCTGTTTTTT. Its translation is CASTVTGGTGELFF.

V gene TRBV5-1 combines with J gene TRBJ1-1, with a weak D call TRBD1 (6 bases). Trimming took 5 bases from V and 1 from J, leaving 15 bases between them. The CDR3 is 15 residues long. The germline V gene encodes CDR1 SGHRS and CDR2 YFSETQ. CDR3 loop: CASRQGTAQNTEAFF. CDR3 sequence (DNA): TGCGCCAGCAGGCAGGGGACGGCACAGAACACTGAAGCTTTCTTT.

Points on this clonotype: One end of the junction is discordant with germline, which a read error may explain. This chain joins TRBV29-1 and TRBJ2-7; D may be TRBD1 (5 bases). Germline V gives CDR1 SQVTM, CDR2 ANQGSEA. This CDR3 is 13 amino acids long. The CDR3 bases are TGCAACGTTGCAAAAGGGGCGGACTACGAGCAGTACTTC. This sequence encodes CNVAKGADYEQYF.

The genes are TRBV9 and TRBJ2-1; possibly TRBD2 for D (6 bases). Germline lookup yields CDR1 SGDLS and CDR2 YYNGEE. Trimming left V 0 bases short and J 5 bases short, with 12 bases between. The CDR3 runs 15 residues. Here the CDR3 reads CASSVGVAANNEQFF. CDR3 nucleotide sequence: TGTGCCAGCAGCGTAGGAGTAGCGGCTAACAATGAGCAGTTCTTC.

The chain uses TRBV28 and TRBJ1-1, with D possibly being TRBD1 (5 bases). The CDR3 has 14 residues. Germline V lookup: CDR1 MDHEN, CDR2 SYDVKM. V lost 7 bases and J lost 6, with 18 bases in between. CDR3 region: CASISAGGWSEAFF. The CDR3 DNA follows: TGTGCCAGCATTTCCGCGGGGGGGTGGTCTGAAGCTTTCTTT.

DNA for the CDR3: TGTGCCAGCAGGCAGGGGGCGCGGAACACAGATACGCAGTATTTT. Amino acid sequence: CASRQGARNTDTQYF. The chain has TRBV2 and TRBJ2-3, with 8 bases lining up with TRBD1. The CDR3 consists of 15 residues. CDR1 and CDR2 from the germline V gene are SNHLY and FYNNEI. J lost 2 bases, V lost 6 bases, and 7 bases had no gene match.

The chain links TRBV12-3 or TRBV12-4 to TRBJ1-5, with a possible D match to TRBD1 (5 bases). CDR3 length: 13 amino acids. Trimming took 7 bases from V and 6 from J, leaving 13 bases between them. This CDR3 is CASTPDRVQPQHF. CDR3 DNA: TGTGCCAGCACTCCCGACAGAGTTCAGCCCCAGCATTTT.

The rearrangement uses TRBV7-3 and TRBJ2-3, with D maybe TRBD2 (5 bases). Trimming removed 5 bases at V and 3 bases at J, with 15 bases between. Germline V lookup: CDR1 SGHTA, CDR2 FQGTGA. The length of the CDR3 is 15 residues. For the CDR3, the DNA is TGTGCCAGCAGCCCAGGCGCGGAGCGGACAGATACGCAGTATTTT. As protein: CASSPGAERTDTQYF.

The chain links TRBV7-9 to TRBJ1-2; the D is unclear. CDR3 length: 14 residues. Per germline, CDR1 SEHNR and CDR2 FQNEAQ (reference sequence). Trimming stripped 7 bases from V and 4 bases from J, with 16 bases between. CDR3 nucleotides: TGTGCCAGCACCCGAGGGTCCGAGTCCTATGGCTACACCTTC. Translation: CASTRGSESYGYTF. Variable domain in full (rest from reference TRBV7-9 and TRBJ1-2): DTGVSQNPRHKITKRGQNVTFRCDPISEHNRLYWYRQTLGQGPEFLTYFQNEAQLEKSRLLSDRFSAERPKGSFSTLEIQRTEQGDSAMYLCASTRGSESYGYTFGSGTRLTVV.